A selection of T cell receptor beta chains follows, all from one sample in a study of identical twins. TCRdb reprocessed the 5' RACE reads with MiXCR, giving one entry per CDR3 protein. The table includes 200,000 or so distinct CDR3 sequences, more than 15% detected once. The same specimen was also included in a second study, on T cells expressing NK-cell markers.

Sequenced input: CD8+ T cells sorted from blood. The receptors derive from a woman aged 18-29 years in good health. Both conserved end residues are part of each CDR3. The D gene is left open where the match is weak. Clone size is shown for a subset of rows, as once, few, many or a class of expanded clone.

TRBV9,-,TRBJ2-1,few,TGTGCCAGCAGCGCTTGGGCCAACAATGAGCAGTTCTTC,CASSAWANNEQFF
TRBV12-3/TRBV12-4,-,TRBJ1-1,few,TGTGCCAGCAGAACCCCGGGACCCCAAGGAGCTTTCTTT,CASRTPGPQGAFF
TRBV2,-,TRBJ2-7,few,TGTGCCAGCAGTGGGAGAGGGCAGTACTTC,CASSGRGQYF
TRBV9,TRBD2,TRBJ2-3,few,TGTGCCAGCAGCGCCGGAACCCTAGCGGGGTCCACAGATACGCAGTATTTT,CASSAGTLAGSTDTQYF
TRBV7-2,TRBD2,TRBJ2-2,-,TGTGCCAGCAGCTTAACCCTAGCGGGACCCCCGAACACCGGGGAGCTGTTTTTT,CASSLTLAGPPNTGELFF
TRBV15,-,TRBJ2-1,few,TGTGCCACCCGAATCGGGCGGGGAATCTACAATGAGCAGTTCTTC,CATRIGRGIYNEQFF
TRBV12-3/TRBV12-4,-,TRBJ2-2,-,TGTGCCAGCAGTTTCCGGGACTTAAACAAACGGGGCACCGGGGAGCTGTTTTTT,CASSFRDLNKRGTGELFF
TRBV29-1,-,TRBJ1-2,-,TGCAGCGTTGACACCGGGGAAGACTATGGCTACACCTTC,CSVDTGEDYGYTF
TRBV11-2,-,TRBJ2-3,-,TGTGCCAGCAGCTTTAATCCCTTATTTCCCACAGATACGCAGTATTTT,CASSFNPLFPTDTQYF
TRBV9,TRBD1,TRBJ2-7,few,TGTGCCAGCAGCGTAGATTGGGACAGCTCCTACGAGCAGTACTTC,CASSVDWDSSYEQYF
TRBV7-9,TRBD1,TRBJ2-3,few,TGTGCCAGCAGCCCTCGGGACAGGGATTCAGATACGCAGTATTTT,CASSPRDRDSDTQYF
TRBV30,-,TRBJ2-7,-,TGTGCCTGGAGCCCAGGTTGGGGGCTCGAGCAGTACTTC,CAWSPGWGLEQYF
TRBV7-6,-,TRBJ2-3,-,TGTGCCAGCAGCTTCGGGGCCTGGTCGACAGATACGCAGTATTTT,CASSFGAWSTDTQYF
TRBV14,-,TRBJ1-2,-,TGTGCCAGCAGCCAAGGAGCCAGGGCGGGTGGCTACACCTTC,CASSQGARAGGYTF
TRBV29-1,-,TRBJ2-7,few,TGCAGCGTTGTGTACCGGGGTACCTACGAGCAGTACTTC,CSVVYRGTYEQYF
TRBV20-1,-,TRBJ2-3,-,TGCAGTTGTATTGCACTAGATACGCAGTATTTT,CSCIALDTQYF
TRBV20-1,TRBD2,TRBJ2-1,-,TGCAGTGTGGTTATAGCGGGGTTTAACAATGAGCAGTTCTTC,CSVVIAGFNNEQFF
TRBV21-1,-,TRBJ1-4,-,TGTGCCAGCAGCGGAGAACACATAAACGAAAAACTGTTTTTT,CASSGEHINEKLFF
TRBV10-3,-,TRBJ2-7,many,TGTGCCATCAGTGAGGTCCTCTACGAGCAGTACTTC,CAISEVLYEQYF
TRBV6-5,TRBD1,TRBJ2-1,few,TGTGCCAGCAGTTATCTTGGACAGGGGATAAACAATGAGCAGTTCTTC,CASSYLGQGINNEQFF
TRBV6-1,-,TRBJ1-1,-,TGTGCCAGCAGGGACGGGGCTTCGGCTGAAGCTTTCTTT,CASRDGASAEAFF
TRBV14,-,TRBJ2-3,-,TGTGCCAGCAGCCTAGGCTGGGGCACAGATACGCAGTATTTT,CASSLGWGTDTQYF
TRBV13,-,TRBJ2-2,-,TGTGCCAGCAGCTCCACTTCTGGGGAGCTGTTTTTT,CASSSTSGELFF
TRBV7-6,-,TRBJ2-7,few,TGTGCCAGCAGCAGACCCGAACAGGGTGTTCGGACCTACGAGCAGTACTTC,CASSRPEQGVRTYEQYF
TRBV2,TRBD1,TRBJ2-5,-,TGTGCCAGCGATGGGACAGGGCGAGGGGAAGAGACCCAGTACTTC,CASDGTGRGEETQYF
TRBV6-2/TRBV6-3,-,TRBJ2-3,-,TGTGCCAGCAGTTGGGCCACGGACAGCATCACAGATACGCAGTATTTT,CASSWATDSITDTQYF
TRBV14,TRBD1,TRBJ2-1,-,TGTGCCAGCAGCCAAGCTTCCGGGACAGGGGTGATCGTTGAGCAGTTCTTC,CASSQASGTGVIVEQFF
TRBV15,TRBD2,TRBJ2-3,few,TGTGCCACCAGCAGGGACACTTTAGCGGGAGTATGGCAGCACACAGATACGCAGTATTTT,CATSRDTLAGVWQHTDTQYF
TRBV7-9,TRBD2,TRBJ2-7,-,TGTGCCAGCAGCTCCGAGACTAGCGGGGCCTACGAGCAGTACTTC,CASSSETSGAYEQYF
TRBV6-1,-,TRBJ2-7,-,TGTGCCAGCAGTCCGGGCCCGGGACGGAGGTTATACGAGCAGTACTTC,CASSPGPGRRLYEQYF
TRBV3-1,TRBD1,TRBJ1-2,few,TGTGCCACCGAGGGTACCGGGACAGGAAACTATGGCTACACCTTC,CATEGTGTGNYGYTF
TRBV20-1,-,TRBJ1-2,-,TGCAGTGCTGAGGTCTGGACACCAGTCTATGGCTACACCTTC,CSAEVWTPVYGYTF
TRBV5-6,-,TRBJ2-3,-,TGTGCCAGCAGCTGGGGGACGTCGTTAGGTACGCAGTATTTT,CASSWGTSLGTQYF
TRBV27,TRBD2,TRBJ2-5,-,TGTGCCAGCAGTTTCACGAGCGGCGGGGGGCTCCAAGAGACCCAGTACTTC,CASSFTSGGGLQETQYF
TRBV10-1,-,TRBJ2-3,few,TGCGCCAGCAATCAGGGTGGCACAGATACGCAGTATTTT,CASNQGGTDTQYF
TRBV12-3/TRBV12-4,TRBD1,TRBJ2-1,-,TGTGCCAGCAGTTTTCTCCGGGACAGGCGATACAATGAGCAGTTCTTC,CASSFLRDRRYNEQFF
TRBV10-3,-,TRBJ2-7,-,TGTGCCATCAGTGAGATCGGCAGCAACTACGAGCAGTACTTC,CAISEIGSNYEQYF
TRBV7-8,TRBD2,TRBJ2-7,few,TGTGCCAGCAGCCCGATCATGGGACTAGCGGGAGGGGAGTACTTC,CASSPIMGLAGGEYF
TRBV12-3/TRBV12-4,-,TRBJ2-3,few,TGTGCCAGCAGTCCGGGGAGCCATAGCACAGATACGCAGTATTTT,CASSPGSHSTDTQYF
TRBV20-1,TRBD1,TRBJ2-7,-,TGCAGTGCCCCGAGCCGGGACAGGGGCGGCGAGCAGTACTTC,CSAPSRDRGGEQYF
TRBV5-1,-,TRBJ2-5,-,TGCGCCAGCAGCTCGAGAATCAGGGAGACCCAGTACTTC,CASSSRIRETQYF
TRBV20-1,TRBD2,TRBJ2-1,-,TGCAGTGCTAGAGATCAGGGACTAGCGGGATCCGTCTCCTACAATGAGCAGTTCTTC,CSARDQGLAGSVSYNEQFF
TRBV20-1,-,TRBJ1-2,-,TGCAGTGCTTTAACTTGGGGTAATCGTAACTATGGCTACACCTTC,CSALTWGNRNYGYTF